This T cell receptor (beta chain) was identified in a study of T cells in Graves' hyperthyroidism and ophthalmopathy. Points from the study as a whole: Ophthalmopathy was told apart from stable hyperthyroidism by a 13 V-J model.

Amplified TCR beta CDR3 regions derived from RNA transcripts. The HTBI primer set drove a first-round RT-PCR of the TCR CDR3. Each CDR3 protein is one row after TCRdb ran MiXCR on the multiplex PCR reads. The sample carries 300,000 to 450,000 distinct CDR3 sequences, approximately 17% recorded once. This clonotype has more than one count but fewer than ten. Its antigen is not identified. A NOSPECS grade of at least 4, a Clinical Activity Score of at least 3 and duration under 3 months were recorded in ophthalmopathy patients. Exclusion of patients followed from uncontrolled infection, other autoimmune disease, pregnancy or lactation. The clonotype originates from a man younger than 35 with Graves' ophthalmopathy. Sequencing was performed on blood.

CDR3 in DNA: TGTGCCAGCAGCGTAGAGGCTAACTATGGCTACACCTTC. This gives the protein CASSVEANYGYTF. The chain is built from TRBV9 and TRBJ1-2; D gene ambiguous. V lost 0 bases to trimming and J lost 0 bases, with 3 bases between them. The germline gives CDR1 SGDLS, CDR2 YYNGEE. The CDR3 has 13 amino acids.